The 11 T cell receptor beta chains reported below all come from one sample, sequenced in a study of cytomegalovirus exposure and HLA in healthy donors (dated by TCRdb to 2016 to 2017). The library was produced with the immunoSEQ multiplex PCR assay. As stored in TCRdb, this immuneACCESS dataset retains in-frame rearrangements with V and J assigned. A fraction of the clones does not appear; measured against another copy, unresolved V genes explain less than half of the discrepancy, and the remainder lacks a known reason. A total of some 160,000 clones appear in this sample, roughly 91% of them only once. The ten largest clones take up about 2.7% of the sample. The sample taken for sequencing was PBMCs. Receptors originate from a man aged 18-30 years in good health and CMV-seronegative.

This chain links TRBV7-2 with TRBJ2-1; 9 nucleotides align to TRBD2. With 5 bases clipped from V and 6 bases from J, the junction kept 8 bases outside the gene matches. The CDR3 runs 15 residues. Germline V CDR1 and CDR2: SGHTA, FQGNSA. CDR3 sequence reads: CASSPGLATSNEQFF. CDR3 nucleotides: TGTGCCAGCAGCCCCGGACTAGCGACCAGCAATGAGCAGTTCTTC.

V usage is TRBV11-3 and J usage is TRBJ2-2; 10 bases fit TRBD2. Germline V gene data show CDR1 as SGHNT and CDR2 as YENEEA. Unmatched junction bases numbered 12, after V lost 3 bases and J lost 8 bases. The CDR3 has 17 residues. The CDR3 protein is CASSFRTPLAGIGELFF. CDR3 nucleotides: TGTGCCAGCAGCTTTAGGACACCACTAGCGGGGATTGGGGAGCTGTTTTTT. Together with reference TRBV11-3 and TRBJ2-2, the CDR3 gives the full variable domain: EAGVVQSPRYKIIEKKQPVAFWCNPISGHNTLYWYLQNLGQGPELLIRYENEEAVDDSQLPKDRFSAERLKGVDSTLKIQPAELGDSAVYLCASSFRTPLAGIGELFFGEGSRLTVL.

The chain recombines TRBV7-9 with TRBJ1-4; possibly TRBD1 for D (5 bases). Trimming left V 6 bases short and J 8 bases short, with 16 bases between. CDR3 length: 14 amino acids. Germline assignment: CDR1 SEHNR and CDR2 FQNEAQ (reference sequence). The CDR3 reads CASRKEARGEKLFF. CDR3 nucleotide sequence: TGTGCCAGCAGGAAGGAGGCCCGGGGGGAAAAACTGTTTTTT.

V gene TRBV5-1 combines with J gene TRBJ2-6, with TRBD1 identical over 10 bases. V lost 4 bases to trimming and J lost 0 bases; unmatched junction nucleotides: 7. The CDR3 covers 18 residues. Per germline, CDR1 SGHRS and CDR2 YFSETQ. The CDR3 region is CASSLEWTGGSGANVLTF. CDR3 DNA sequence: TGCGCCAGCAGCCTGGAATGGACAGGGGGCTCTGGGGCCAACGTCCTGACTTTC.

The gene calls are TRBV6-1 and TRBJ1-2, with 8 nucleotides matching TRBD1. V shed 4 bases, J shed 0 bases, and the junction held 10 bases outside the gene matches. CDR1 is MNHNS and CDR2 is SASEGT in the germline V gene. The CDR3 length is 17 residues. The CDR3 coding sequence is TGTGCCAGCAGTGGGACAGGGCACTACGAAACTAACTATGGCTACACCTTC. Translated: CASSGTGHYETNYGYTF.

This clone was seen ten or more times. The chain combines TRBV28 with TRBJ1-2; TRBD1 matches at 8 bases. The CDR3 runs to 15 residues. The germline V gene has CDR1 MDHEN and CDR2 SYDVKM. V shed 3 bases and J 4 bases; nucleotides not matched to a gene: 7. CDR3 coding DNA: TGTGCCAGCAGTTTTAGTACAGGGGGTGCCTATGGCTACACCTTC. Its protein is CASSFSTGGAYGYTF.

This chain joins TRBV2 and TRBJ2-1; D perhaps matches TRBD1 (6 bases). Germline V gives CDR1 SNHLY, CDR2 FYNNEI. V gave up 6 bases and J gave up 9 bases, with 15 bases separating them. The CDR3 is made up of 13 amino acids. The CDR3 reads CASRDPLDSEQFF. The CDR3 DNA reads TGTGCCAGCAGAGATCCCTTGGACAGTGAGCAGTTCTTC.

The V and J genes are TRBV18 and TRBJ1-1; TRBD1 might be the D (6 bases). V dropped 3 bases and J dropped 4 bases, with 12 bases sitting between them. The CDR3 has 14 amino acids. Germline loops: CDR1 KGHSH, CDR2 LQKENI. Written as DNA, the CDR3 is TGTGCCAGCTCACCCACCACAGGGATCACTGAAGCTTTCTTT. Amino acid sequence: CASSPTTGITEAFF.

The chain employs TRBV6-1 and TRBJ2-1, with 9 nucleotides matching TRBD2. The CDR3 is made up of 15 amino acids. Germline-derived CDR1 and CDR2 are MNHNS and SASEGT. J gave up 2 bases and V 7 bases, and 6 bases lay outside the gene matches. CDR3 DNA sequence: TGTGCCAGCAATGAGCGGGGGGCCCCCTACAATGAGCAGTTCTTC. It is translated as CASNERGAPYNEQFF.

This chain uses TRBV5-1 with TRBJ2-2, with D possibly being TRBD2 (5 bases). Germline-derived CDR1 and CDR2 are SGHRS and YFSETQ. This CDR3 is 15 amino acids long. Trimming removed 0 bases from V and 6 bases from J, with 12 bases in between. The CDR3 sequence: CASSLVGSEAGELFF. CDR3 in DNA: TGCGCCAGCAGCTTGGTGGGATCGGAGGCCGGGGAGCTGTTTTTT.

The chain joins TRBV18 to TRBJ2-5, with 7 bases that match TRBD1. V shed 3 bases, J shed 5 bases, and the junction held 9 bases outside the gene matches. Germline CDR1 reads KGHSH; CDR2 reads LQKENI. The CDR3 has 15 residues. CDR3 residues: CASSPPTGVRETQYF. The CDR3 DNA reads TGTGCCAGCTCACCTCCTACAGGGGTCCGGGAGACCCAGTACTTC. Using reference TRBV18 and TRBJ2-5 for the parts outside the CDR3, the full variable domain is NAGVMQNPRHLVRRRGQEARLRCSPMKGHSHVYWYRQLPEEGLKFMVYLQKENIIDESGMPKERFSAEFPKEGPSILRIQQVVRGDSAAYFCASSPPTGVRETQYFGPGTRLLVL.